This entry lists 16 T cell receptor beta chains sequenced from one sample in a study of T cell responses to AZD1222 COVID-19 vaccine. The protocol was immunoSEQ multiplex PCR, while the TCRdb copy is restricted to in-frame clones and leaves out a portion. The table lists over 100,000 clones, 85% to 95% of them singletons. The material was peripheral blood, obtained on day 0 of AZD1222 vaccination. Source of these receptors: an adult in good health.

This chain connects TRBV11-2 to TRBJ1-6; no definite D call. Germline loops: CDR1 SGHAT, CDR2 FQNNGV. The CDR3 has 12 residues. The V gene lost 5 bases and the J gene lost 7 bases, with 6 bases spanning the gap. CDR3 amino acids: CASSPWNSPLHF. For the CDR3, the DNA is TGTGCCAGCAGCCCCTGGAATTCACCCCTCCACTTT. Complete variable domain (other parts from reference TRBV11-2 and TRBJ1-6): EAGVAQSPRYKIIEKRQSVAFWCNPISGHATLYWYQQILGQGPKLLIQFQNNGVVDDSQLPKDRFSAERLKGVDSTLKIQPAKLEDSAVYLCASSPWNSPLHFGNGTRLTVT.

V and J are TRBV7-3 and TRBJ2-1; D possibly uses TRBD1 or TRBD2 (5 bases each). Germline V gene lookup returns CDR1 SGHTA and CDR2 FQGTGA. V was pared by 5 bases and J by 2 bases, with 16 bases between. The CDR3 sequence is 16 residues long. Here the CDR3 reads CASSISGEGPYNEQFF. CDR3 coding DNA: TGTGCCAGCAGCATAAGCGGAGAGGGGCCCTACAATGAGCAGTTCTTC.

This chain connects TRBV7-2 to TRBJ2-7, with 10 positions matching TRBD2. The V gene's germline CDR1 is SGHTA and CDR2 FQGNSA. CDR3 length: 18 residues. V lost 6 bases and J lost 2; bases outside the gene matches: 16. CDR3 amino acids: CASSWAGTSVVRPYEQYF. Written as DNA, the CDR3 is TGTGCCAGCAGTTGGGCCGGGACTAGCGTAGTTCGCCCCTACGAGCAGTACTTC.

The chain uses TRBV3-1 (or the pseudogene TRBV3-2) and TRBJ1-2; D is perhaps TRBD1 (5 bases). The CDR3 is made up of 15 amino acids. V dropped 5 bases and J dropped 5 bases, with 18 bases sitting between them. CDR1 LGHDT and CDR2 YNNKEL come from the germline V gene (reference sequence). CDR3 sequence: CASSTLSGGRYGYTF. CDR3 DNA: TGTGCCAGCAGCACTCTTAGCGGGGGACGGTATGGCTACACCTTC.

CDR3 in DNA: TGTGCCAGCAGTTTGGGGTCAGGGATGAACACTGAAGCTTTCTTT. Amino acids: CASSLGSGMNTEAFF. The gene calls are TRBV28 and TRBJ1-1; maybe TRBD1 (5 bases). CDR3 size: 15 residues. V was clipped by 3 bases and J by 0 bases, with 11 bases between them. Germline CDR1 and CDR2: MDHEN and SYDVKM.

The chain joins TRBV5-5 to TRBJ1-2; 10 nucleotides match TRBD1. CDR3 size: 16 residues. The trim removed 0 bases at V and 4 bases at J, leaving 6 bases unmatched. In germline, CDR1 is SGHKS, CDR2 YYEKEE (reference sequence). The CDR3 loop reads CASSLDLGTGVYGYTF. CDR3 sequence (DNA): TGTGCCAGCAGCTTGGACCTAGGGACAGGGGTCTATGGCTACACCTTC.

The chain carries TRBV3-1 (or the pseudogene TRBV3-2) and TRBJ2-7, with 9 positions matching TRBD1. This CDR3 region has 14 residues. Germline loops: CDR1 LGHDT, CDR2 YNNKEL (reference sequence). J was trimmed by 5 bases and V by 7 bases; bases with no gene match: 9. The CDR3 protein is CASTSGTGTDEQYF. CDR3 DNA: TGTGCCAGCACCAGCGGGACAGGGACCGACGAGCAGTACTTC.

J is TRBJ2-5 and V is TRBV5-1; either TRBD1 or TRBD2 may supply D (5 bases each). V was clipped by 1 base and J by 2 bases, with 12 bases between them. There are 15 residues in the CDR3. Germline assignment: CDR1 SGHRS and CDR2 YFSETQ. CDR3 bases: TGCGCCAGCAGCTTGACGCCGGGACCTCAAGAGACCCAGTACTTC. Translated, it gives CASSLTPGPQETQYF.

V usage is TRBV10-3 and J usage is TRBJ2-1, with 11 bases fitting TRBD2. Germline-derived CDR1 and CDR2 are ENHRY and SYGVKD. This CDR3 comprises 15 residues. V trimming: 6 bases; J trimming: 2 bases; junction bases outside the gene matches: 3. Written as DNA, the CDR3 is TGTGCCATCAGGACACTAGCGGGGGCCTACAATGAGCAGTTCTTC. Translation gives CAIRTLAGAYNEQFF.

In its sample, this clone is medium-sized. The V call is TRBV7-2, the J call TRBJ2-7; TRBD2 might be the D (6 bases). Germline V lookup: CDR1 SGHTA, CDR2 FQGNSA. CDR3 size: 15 residues. The V end was cut by 3 bases, the J end by 2 bases, with 14 bases between. For the CDR3, the DNA is TGTGCCAGCAGCTTCGGCCATAGCGGAACCTACGAGCAGTACTTC. This codes for CASSFGHSGTYEQYF.

This chain connects TRBV3-1 (or the pseudogene TRBV3-2) to TRBJ2-1; TRBD2 might be the D (6 bases). The germline CDR1 and CDR2 sequences are LGHDT and YNNKEL (reference sequence). This CDR3 has 16 residues. V gave up 1 base and J gave up 8 bases, with 18 bases separating them. The CDR3 bases are TGTGCCAGCAGCCAAGTGGGGGGACGGAGCCCCCATGAGCAGTTCTTC. Protein: CASSQVGGRSPHEQFF.

CDR3 nucleotides: TGTGCCAGCAGCGCACGAACACGCAGGGGGCCGAACTATGGCTACACCTTC. Amino acids: CASSARTRRGPNYGYTF. This sequence joins TRBV11-3 and TRBJ1-2; 8 nucleotides line up with TRBD1. V dropped 5 bases and J dropped 2; count of bases not matched to a gene: 13. CDR1 and CDR2 from the germline V gene are SGHNT and YENEEA. This CDR3 comprises 17 residues.

This clone turned up a few times. The chain employs TRBV21-1 and TRBJ2-3; the listed D gene, TRBD2, was not tested against the DNA. TRBV21-1 is tagged as a pseudogene. The CDR3 contains 13 residues. This CDR3 reads CASSKGEGDTQYF. CDR3 nucleotides: TGTGCCAGCAGCAAAGGGGAGGGAGATACGCAGTATTTT.

The chain couples TRBV20-1 to TRBJ2-4; the D gene is possibly TRBD2 (5 bases). V was shortened by 4 bases and J by 11 bases, with 21 bases between the two germline ends. The CDR3 consists of 14 residues. CDR1 and CDR2 from the germline V gene are DFQATT and SNEGSKA (reference sequence). As DNA, the CDR3 is TGCAGTGCTATTGATGGGTTAGCGTCCGATTTTCAGTACTTC. Protein product: CSAIDGLASDFQYF.

J is TRBJ2-7 and V is TRBV4-1, with unresolved D. Germline V lookup: CDR1 MGHRA, CDR2 YSYEKL. The V end lost 5 bases, the J end lost 5 bases, and 19 bases lay between the germline ends. CDR3 size: 15 residues. CDR3 nucleotide sequence: TGCGCCAGCAGCGTCCAACGCAATTCTGCCGACGAGCAGTACTTC. Protein sequence: CASSVQRNSADEQYF.

This chain links TRBV7-9 with TRBJ1-1, with D unclear. Germline loops: CDR1 SEHNR, CDR2 FQNEAQ (reference sequence). Trimming removed 6 bases at V and 6 bases at J, with 20 bases between. This CDR3 is 15 amino acids long. The CDR3 nucleotides read TGTGCCAGCAGTATGCTGGGAGCACGAAGCGCTGAAGCTTTCTTT. It translates to CASSMLGARSAEAFF.